Shown below are 9 T cell receptor beta chains from a single sample sequenced in a study of beta chain features in type 1 diabetes. Their antigens remain unidentified. TCRB transcripts that were expressed got sequenced, as all of the isolated RNA had been reverse transcribed. Profiled with immunoSEQ multiplex PCR; TCRdb holds only in-frame clones, not every one. The sample carries about 160,000 clones, under 9.5% recorded once. Study-wide results and limits: There was a moderate but significant shortening of TCRB CDR3s in all four CD4+ subsets of Type 1 diabetes patients.

The sample consisted of central memory CD4+ T cells from blood. The receptor set was obtained from a man in his late teens or twenties with type 1 diabetes.

This chain links TRBV9 with TRBJ2-1; TRBD1 matches 9 bases. The CDR3 covers 14 residues. Trimming at V came to 3 bases and at J to 7 bases, leaving 5 bases not matched to a gene. Germline CDR1 reads SGDLS; CDR2 reads YYNGEE. CDR3 in DNA: TGTGCCAGCAGCGAGACAGGGGGAGTAAATGAGCAGTTCTTC. Translation gives CASSETGGVNEQFF.

The chain has TRBV18 and TRBJ2-5, with TRBD1 as a possible D gene (6 bases). The CDR3 covers 15 residues. Trimming removed 0 bases from V and 2 bases from J, with 10 bases in between. CDR1 KGHSH and CDR2 LQKENI come from the germline V gene. CDR3 in DNA: TGTGCCAGCTCACCACCGGGGACACGTCAAGAGACCCAGTACTTC. It yields the protein CASSPPGTRQETQYF. The full variable domain, in which reference TRBV18 and TRBJ2-5 provide the parts outside the CDR3, is NAGVMQNPRHLVRRRGQEARLRCSPMKGHSHVYWYRQLPEEGLKFMVYLQKENIIDESGMPKERFSAEFPKEGPSILRIQQVVRGDSAAYFCASSPPGTRQETQYFGPGTRLLVL.

This rearrangement joins TRBV18 to TRBJ1-1; D is ambiguous. Germline assignment: CDR1 KGHSH and CDR2 LQKENI. The CDR3 is 13 amino acids. V lost 6 bases and J lost 2, with 10 bases in between. CDR3 loop: CASSPTHNTEAFF. The CDR3 DNA reads TGTGCCAGCTCCCCGACACATAACACTGAAGCTTTCTTT.

This chain joins TRBV7-2 and TRBJ1-5; no firm D call. Trimming stripped 1 base from V and 0 bases from J, with 4 bases between. The CDR3 is made up of 14 amino acids. Germline values: CDR1 SGHTA, CDR2 FQGNSA. The chain's CDR3 is CASSLGYSNQPQHF. CDR3 DNA sequence: TGTGCCAGCAGCTTAGGCTATAGCAATCAGCCCCAGCATTTT.

The rearrangement links TRBV30 to TRBJ2-2, with 10 nucleotides matching TRBD1. The germline V gene has CDR1 GTSNPN and CDR2 SVGIG (reference sequence). The CDR3 extends over 13 amino acids. Germline trimming cut 4 bases from V and 8 bases from J; bases unmatched to any gene: 4. CDR3 nucleotides: TGTGCCTGGACTTGGACAGGGGGTGGGGAGCTGTTTTTT. Residues: CAWTWTGGGELFF. Full variable domain (remainder filled in from reference TRBV30 and TRBJ2-2): SQTIHQWPATLVQPVGSPLSLECTVEGTSNPNLYWYRQAAGRGLQLLFYSVGIGQISSEVPQNLSASRPQDRQFILSSKKLLLSDSGFYLCAWTWTGGGELFFGEGSRLTVL.

J is TRBJ2-3 and V is TRBV9, with D possibly matching TRBD2 (6 bases). The germline V gene has CDR1 SGDLS and CDR2 YYNGEE. With 6 bases removed from V and 0 bases from J, the gap between germline ends came to 14 bases. The length of the CDR3 is 15 residues. Here the CDR3 DNA reads TGTGCCAGCAACCCCGGGGCGGGAAGCACAGATACGCAGTATTTT. This encodes CASNPGAGSTDTQYF.

A few counts support this clone. The chain couples TRBV6-1 to TRBJ2-3; TRBD2 aligns across 8 bases. After removal of 5 bases from V and 1 base from J, the junction contained 5 bases not matched to a gene. The germline gives CDR1 MNHNS, CDR2 SASEGT. This CDR3 is built from 15 residues. The CDR3 DNA sequence: TGTGCCAGCAGTTGGGAAGCGGGGGGCACAGATACGCAGTATTTT. Translated: CASSWEAGGTDTQYF.

The rearrangement links TRBV10-3 to TRBJ2-2; D is possibly TRBD2 (6 bases). CDR3 length equals 15 residues. The germline CDR1 and CDR2 sequences are ENHRY and SYGVKD. The V and J ends lost 2 bases and 6 bases respectively, with 13 bases between them. DNA for the CDR3: TGTGCCATCAGTGAGAGCGGGCTGGGCGCCGGGGAGCTGTTTTTT. Protein product: CAISESGLGAGELFF.

This clone was seen more than once but under ten times. The gene calls are TRBV5-5 and TRBJ2-4, with 9 bases aligning to TRBD1. V shed 5 bases and J 6 bases; nucleotides not matched to a gene: 6. CDR1 and CDR2 from the germline V gene are SGHKS and YYEKEE (reference sequence). The CDR3 is 14 amino acids. The chain's CDR3 is CASSPQGARNIQYF. Written as DNA, the CDR3 is TGTGCCAGCAGTCCACAGGGGGCCCGAAACATTCAGTACTTC.